The present TCR beta chain was sequenced within a study of CD8 T cells in Susac syndrome. General study results and limits: Regarding the TCR sequencing and HLA analysis, the study admitted that a relatively small number of individuals were involved.

The RNA, about 0.5 to 1 ug, was put through reverse transcription using random hexamers. By means of immunoSEQ multiplex PCR, TCR beta CDR3 spanning 54 Vbeta and 13 Jbeta underwent amplification. TCRdb re-called the immunoSEQ multiplex PCR reads through MiXCR, storing one row per CDR3 protein. There are around 300,000 distinct CDR3 sequences in the sample; about 88% occur only once, and around 0.18% lies in the top ten. Germline V gene data show CDR1 as LNHDA and CDR2 as SQIVND (reference sequence). Trimming took off 3 bases at V and 7 bases at J, with 21 bases between the two ends. The CDR3 runs to 16 residues. TCR beta sequencing was performed on blood CD8+ and CD4+ T cells. On this clonotype itself: Antigen specificity is unknown.

What was sequenced was CD8+ T cells from PBMCs. The V gene is TRBV19, the J gene TRBJ1-2; D is unresolved. This TCR came from a human donor with multiple sclerosis. Here the CDR3 reads CASSIGSPPVGSGYTF. CDR3 bases: TGTGCCAGTAGTATCGGATCGCCGCCCGTTGGGTCTGGCTACACCTTC.